This T cell receptor (beta chain) was sequenced during a study of T cell repertoires in cytomegalovirus infection. The wider study: Through public TCR beta signatures, both CMV infection and matching HLA type were indicated.

Regarding the study as a whole: Ex vivo responses were dominated by HLA-C-restricted CMV-specific TCR beta clonotypes. There were carriers of CMV plus the relevant HLA, and cumulative public TCR beta family frequency identified them.

TCRdb independently ran MiXCR on the reads; one entry per CDR3 protein. The table has just under 550,000 distinct CDR3 sequences, roughly 29% seen once. This CDR3 region has 15 residues. V lost 3 bases and J 0 bases, leaving 9 bases between the germline ends. Germline V gene data show CDR1 as MGHRA and CDR2 as YSYEKL. Turning to this clonotype: Its target is unknown.

The chain recombines TRBV4-1 with TRBJ1-5; tentatively, D is TRBD1 (5 bases). The sequencing sample was made of PBMCs. The TCR was taken from a human donor in good health (CMV status not recorded). Some clones in this sample may be carry-over from other donors' samples. The CDR3 protein is CASSQVTVSNQPQHF. The CDR3 nucleotides read TGCGCCAGCAGCCAGGTGACAGTTAGCAATCAGCCCCAGCATTTT.